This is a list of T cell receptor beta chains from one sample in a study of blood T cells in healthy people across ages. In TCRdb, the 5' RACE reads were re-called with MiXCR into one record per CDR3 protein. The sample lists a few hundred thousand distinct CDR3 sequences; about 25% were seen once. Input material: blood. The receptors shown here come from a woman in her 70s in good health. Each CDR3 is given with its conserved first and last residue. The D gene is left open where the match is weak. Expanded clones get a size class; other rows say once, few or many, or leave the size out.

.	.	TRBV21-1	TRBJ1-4	TGTGCCAGCAGCAAAGGCCGGGATGAAAAACTGTTTTTT	CASSKGRDEKLFF
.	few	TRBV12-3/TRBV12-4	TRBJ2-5	TGTGCCAGCAGTTTCAGGCTGTCCCAAGAGACCCAGTACTTC	CASSFRLSQETQYF
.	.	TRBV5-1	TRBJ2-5	TGCGCCAGCAGCCACAGGGTGGGGGAGACCCAGTACTTC	CASSHRVGETQYF
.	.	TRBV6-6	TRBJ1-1	TGTGCCAGCAGTTACTCGGTAACGGGGAACACTGAAGCTTTCTTT	CASSYSVTGNTEAFF
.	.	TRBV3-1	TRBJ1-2	TGTGCCAGCAGCCAAGCCGAAAAGACGTACACCTTC	CASSQAEKTYTF
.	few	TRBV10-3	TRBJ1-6	TGTGCCATCAGCCGACAAGGAGATAATTCACCCCTCCACTTT	CAISRQGDNSPLHF
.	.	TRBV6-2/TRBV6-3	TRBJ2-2	TGTGCCAGCAGCCATCCCCTTAAAAACAGGCCCGGGGAGCTGTTTTTT	CASSHPLKNRPGELFF
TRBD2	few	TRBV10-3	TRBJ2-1	TGTGCCATCAGTGATATCGGGACTAGAGACAATGAGCAGTTCTTC	CAISDIGTRDNEQFF
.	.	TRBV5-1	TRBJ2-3	TGCGCCAGCAGCTTGGCTTCAGGTAGATGGTTCACAGATACGCAGTATTTT	CASSLASGRWFTDTQYF
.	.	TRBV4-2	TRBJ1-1	TGTGCCAGCAACCAAGAAGGCACAGTCCCGAACACTGAAGCTTTCTTT	CASNQEGTVPNTEAFF
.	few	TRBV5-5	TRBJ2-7	TGTGCCAGCAGCTTCTCACAGGGCCAATCCTACGAGCAGTACTTC	CASSFSQGQSYEQYF
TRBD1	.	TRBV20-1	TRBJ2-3	TGCAGTGCTGAGGGACAGGCAGCCACAGATACGCAGTATTTT	CSAEGQAATDTQYF
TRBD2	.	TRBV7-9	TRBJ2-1	TGTGCCAGCAGCTTTATGGCGGGGGGCGGCAATGAGCAGTTCTTC	CASSFMAGGGNEQFF
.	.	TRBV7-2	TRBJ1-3	TGTGCCAGCAGCTTAGCGCTAGGGGCAGGGGAAGGAAACACCATATATTTT	CASSLALGAGEGNTIYF
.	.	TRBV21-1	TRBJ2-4	TGTGCCAGCAGCAATCTTAGCGGGCTAGCCAAAAACATTCAGTACTTC	CASSNLSGLAKNIQYF
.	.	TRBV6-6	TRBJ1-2	TGTGCCAGCAAACGACAGGAAGGTGGCTACACCTTC	CASKRQEGGYTF
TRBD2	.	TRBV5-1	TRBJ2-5	TGCGCCAGCAGCTTGGGCTCTAGCGGGACCCAAGAGACCCAGTACTTC	CASSLGSSGTQETQYF
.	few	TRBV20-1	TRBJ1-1	TGCAGTGCTAGGGAGGACGGTGAAGCTTTCTTT	CSAREDGEAFF
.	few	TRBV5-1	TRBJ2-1	TGCGCCAGCAGCTCAGGCGGACCTACCTACAATGAGCAGTTCTTC	CASSSGGPTYNEQFF
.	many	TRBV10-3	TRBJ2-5	TGTGCCATCAAACCATTTGGGGAGACCCAGTACTTC	CAIKPFGETQYF
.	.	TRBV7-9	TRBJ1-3	TGTGCCAGCAGCTTATCTCGGCCCAGCTCTGGAAACACCATATATTTT	CASSLSRPSSGNTIYF
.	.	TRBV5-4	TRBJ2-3	TGTGCCAGCAGATTAGGACAAGTCAGCACAGATACGCAGTATTTT	CASRLGQVSTDTQYF
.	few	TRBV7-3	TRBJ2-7	TGTGCCAGCAGCTTAACGGCTATTGCAGACTACGAGCAGTACTTC	CASSLTAIADYEQYF
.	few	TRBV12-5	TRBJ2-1	TGTGCTAGTGGTTTGGCGGGACGAGCGATCCACAATGAGCAGTTCTTC	CASGLAGRAIHNEQFF
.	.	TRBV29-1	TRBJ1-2	TGCAGCGTTGAAAAGGGAAGCTATGGCTACACCTTC	CSVEKGSYGYTF
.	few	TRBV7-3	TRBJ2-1	TGTGCCAGCAGCACAAGTCGGGAGTACAATGAGCAGTTCTTC	CASSTSREYNEQFF
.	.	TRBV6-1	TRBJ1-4	TGTGCCAGCAGTGCTCGAGGAGGCTCCGATGAAAAACTGCTTTTT	CASSARGGSDEKLLF
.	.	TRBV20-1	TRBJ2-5	TGCAGTGCTAGAGAGGGTGTTGGAGGGAGAGAGACCCAGTACTTC	CSAREGVGGRETQYF
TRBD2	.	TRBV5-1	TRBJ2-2	TGCGCCAGCAGCTCGGGACTAGCGGGAGGTGACACCGGGGAGCTGTTTTTT	CASSSGLAGGDTGELFF
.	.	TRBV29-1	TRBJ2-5	TGCAGCGTTGACGGCAGGTGGGGAGAGACCCAGTACTTC	CSVDGRWGETQYF
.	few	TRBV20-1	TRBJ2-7	TGCAGTGCTAGAGATCTAGGTTACGAGCAGTACTTC	CSARDLGYEQYF